This passage covers 6 T cell receptor beta chains from one sample sequenced in a study of blood T cell repertoires in COVID-19 (dated by TCRdb to between 2020 and 2021). Library preparation used the immunoSEQ multiplex PCR assay. Entries here come from immuneACCESS through TCRdb and include only in-frame sequences with V and J called. Some clones fail to appear in such tables; in the studies checked, an unresolved V gene covers under half of the shortfall, and the cause of the remainder is unknown. Here the sample has approximately 84,000 clones; almost 90% occur a single time. Approximately 1.6% of the sample goes to the ten largest clones. The sample comprised peripheral blood. The receptors originated from a human donor with active COVID-19. The donor label of this sample is uncertain.

V and J are TRBV5-4 and TRBJ2-7, with 7 bases matching TRBD1. V lost 4 bases and J lost 1; bases outside the gene matches: 2. CDR1 and CDR2 (germline): SGHNT, YYREEE (reference sequence). The CDR3 is made up of 13 amino acids. Here the CDR3 reads CASSLTGSYEQYF. The CDR3 nucleotides are TGTGCCAGCAGCCTGACAGGGTCCTACGAGCAGTACTTC.

V and J are TRBV11-2 and TRBJ2-3; 7 nucleotides agree with TRBD2. The CDR3 has 15 amino acids. J was trimmed by 0 bases and V by 5 bases; bases with no gene match: 5. Per the germline V gene, CDR1 is SGHAT and CDR2 is FQNNGV. CDR3 region: CASSHSGPSTDTQYF. The CDR3 coding sequence is TGTGCCAGCAGCCATAGCGGGCCTAGCACAGATACGCAGTATTTT.

Regarding this clone: The sample holds other DNA sequences that translate to the same CDR3. This chain links TRBV9 with TRBJ2-5; 11 bases are a match to TRBD2. There are 15 residues in the CDR3. J gave up 2 bases and V 4 bases, and 4 bases lay outside the gene matches. CDR1 is SGDLS and CDR2 is YYNGEE in the germline V gene. Here the CDR3 DNA reads TGTGCCAGCAGCCCCGGGACTAGCGGACAAGAGACCCAGTACTTC. Its protein is CASSPGTSGQETQYF. The full variable domain, its missing parts supplied by reference TRBV9 and TRBJ2-5, is DSGVTQTPKHLITATGQRVTLRCSPRSGDLSVYWYQQSLDQGLQFLIQYYNGEERAKGNILERFSAQQFPDLHSELNLSSLELGDSALYFCASSPGTSGQETQYFGPGTRLLVL.

The chain recombines TRBV24-1 with TRBJ2-1, with 10 positions matching TRBD1. Germline loops: CDR1 KGHDR, CDR2 SFDVKD. With 5 bases clipped from V and 5 bases from J, the junction kept 5 bases outside the gene matches. The CDR3 length is 15 residues. The chain's CDR3 is CATSGDRGMNNEQFF. The CDR3 nucleotides read TGTGCCACCAGTGGGGACAGGGGTATGAACAATGAGCAGTTCTTC.

This clone was recorded only once. The chain joins TRBV15 to TRBJ2-3, with TRBD2 matching 8 bases. Germline CDR1 LNHNV, CDR2 YYDKDF (reference sequence). The junction had 6 bases not matched to a gene; V was cut back by 4 bases and J by 3 bases. There are 15 residues in the CDR3. In DNA, the CDR3 is TGTGCCACCAGCACGGGGGGGCCACGGACAGATACGCAGTATTTT. Translated: CATSTGGPRTDTQYF.

The chain employs TRBV19 and TRBJ1-4; D is perhaps TRBD1 (6 bases). The CDR3 sequence is 15 residues long. The ends were cut back, 5 bases at V and 0 bases at J, with 10 bases in the middle. Germline lookup yields CDR1 LNHDA and CDR2 SQIVND (reference sequence). CDR3 residues: CASSANRATNEKLFF. CDR3 coding DNA: TGTGCCAGTAGTGCCAACAGGGCAACTAATGAAAAACTGTTTTTT.